This T cell receptor (beta chain) was sequenced in a study of cytomegalovirus exposure and HLA in healthy donors. Findings and caveats of the study: Previously analyzed data showed that most TCR beta V segments were productive at a frequency of about 87% or about 30%. Usually a TCR sequence was rare, but some public TCRs were found in many donors.

A note on this clone: Its antigen is still unknown.

60 Vbeta and 13 Jbeta primers were used in PCR. This table comes from immunoSEQ multiplex PCR, and its TCRdb copy is limited to in-frame clones, with some not included. The sample features some 80,000 clones, with roughly 13% in its top ten. Though nominally healthy at sampling, donors likely had unrecorded immune exposures. Trimming removed 3 bases from V and 5 bases from J; junction bases left unmatched: 5. Looked up from germline, CDR1 is KGHSH and CDR2 is LQKENI. CDR3 size: 14 residues. Material: PBMCs. The chain carries TRBV18 and TRBJ1-1; 8 nucleotides align to TRBD1. This clonotype was sampled from a man aged 50 or older in good health and CMV-seropositive. The CDR3 nucleotides are TGTGCCAGCTCACCTACAGGGGGAAGTACTGAAGCTTTCTTT. The encoded protein is CASSPTGGSTEAFF. Combining the CDR3 with reference TRBV18 and TRBJ1-1 gives the whole variable domain NAGVMQNPRHLVRRRGQEARLRCSPMKGHSHVYWYRQLPEEGLKFMVYLQKENIIDESGMPKERFSAEFPKEGPSILRIQQVVRGDSAAYFCASSPTGGSTEAFFGQGTRLTVV.